The clone carrying this TCR beta chain was counted between two and nine times. Its antigen is unknown. This CDR3 contains 12 residues. V lost 3 bases to trimming and J lost 11 bases, with 13 bases between them. Germline V gives CDR1 SNHLY, CDR2 FYNNEI. The treatment was: oral pan-JAK inhibitor, 5-10 mg twice daily. cDNA reverse transcribed from extracted RNA served as the sequencing template. This table comes from immunoSEQ multiplex PCR, and its TCRdb copy is limited to in-frame clones, with some not included. The sample contains about 180,000 clones, 50% to 75% of which appear only once. This entry comes from a study of CD8+ T cells in alopecia areata. Study details: It was oral tofacitinib, at 5 to 10 mg twice daily, that treated patients received. General study findings and limits: Clonality exceeded that of normal scalp in lesional scalp, most notably in alopecia totalis/universalis.

This TCR was recovered from a human donor with alopecia areata. The sample in question was CD4+ T cells sorted from blood, obtained between weeks 55 and 65, from a patient treated with tofacitinib. The chain links TRBV2 to TRBJ1-1; D not certain. CDR3 loop: CASSENKGLAFF. The DNA for the CDR3 is TGTGCCAGCAGTGAGAACAAGGGCTTGGCTTTCTTT. Based on the CDR3 plus reference TRBV2 and TRBJ1-1, the full variable domain is EPEVTQTPSHQVTQMGQEVILRCVPISNHLYFYWYRQILGQKVEFLVSFYNNEISEKSEIFDDQFSVERPDGSNFTLKIRSTKLEDSAMYFCASSENKGLAFFGQGTRLTVV.